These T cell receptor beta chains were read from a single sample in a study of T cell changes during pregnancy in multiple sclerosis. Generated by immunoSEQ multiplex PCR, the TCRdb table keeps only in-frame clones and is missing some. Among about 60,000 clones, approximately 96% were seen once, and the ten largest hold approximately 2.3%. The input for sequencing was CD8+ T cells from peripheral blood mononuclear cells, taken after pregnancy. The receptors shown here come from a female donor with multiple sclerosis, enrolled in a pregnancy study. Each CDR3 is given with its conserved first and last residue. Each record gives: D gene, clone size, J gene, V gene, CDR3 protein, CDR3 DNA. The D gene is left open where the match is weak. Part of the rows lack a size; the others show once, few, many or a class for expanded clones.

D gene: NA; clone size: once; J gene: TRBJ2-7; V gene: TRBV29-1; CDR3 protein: CSASGQLGSYEQYF; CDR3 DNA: TGCAGCGCATCGGGACAACTGGGGAGCTACGAGCAGTACTTC
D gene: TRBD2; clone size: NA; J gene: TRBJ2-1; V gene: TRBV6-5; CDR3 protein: CASSLGLDSNEQFF; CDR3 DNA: TGTGCCAGCAGTCTGGGACTAGATTCCAATGAGCAGTTCTTC
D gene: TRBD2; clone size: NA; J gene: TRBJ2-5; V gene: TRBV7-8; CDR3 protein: CASSLRLAREETQYF; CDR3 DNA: TGTGCCAGCAGCCTTCGACTAGCGCGGGAAGAGACCCAGTACTTC
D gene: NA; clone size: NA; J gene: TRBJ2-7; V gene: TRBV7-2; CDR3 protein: CASSLDLGLYEQYF; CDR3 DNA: TGTGCCAGCAGCCTAGACCTGGGGCTGTACGAGCAGTACTTC
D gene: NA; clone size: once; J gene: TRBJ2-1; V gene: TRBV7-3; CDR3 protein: CASSLGVGSEQFF; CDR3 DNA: TGTGCCAGCAGCCTAGGCGTGGGGAGTGAGCAGTTCTTC
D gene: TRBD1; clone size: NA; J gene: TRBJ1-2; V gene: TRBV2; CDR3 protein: CASSRDSSGYGYTF; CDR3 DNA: TGTGCCAGCAGTCGGGACAGTTCGGGCTATGGCTACACCTTC
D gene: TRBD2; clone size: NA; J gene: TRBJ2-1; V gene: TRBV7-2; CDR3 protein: CASSIPGLVGNEQFF; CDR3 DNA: TGTGCCAGCAGCATACCGGGACTAGTGGGCAATGAGCAGTTCTTC
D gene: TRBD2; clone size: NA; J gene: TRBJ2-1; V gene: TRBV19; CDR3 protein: CASSMTSANEQFF; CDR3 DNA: TGTGCCAGTAGTATGACTAGCGCCAATGAGCAGTTCTTC
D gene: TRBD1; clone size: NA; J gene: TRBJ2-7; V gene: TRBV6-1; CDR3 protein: CASSEAYGTGEPYEQYF; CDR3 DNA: TGTGCCAGCAGTGAAGCCTATGGGACAGGGGAACCCTACGAGCAGTACTTC
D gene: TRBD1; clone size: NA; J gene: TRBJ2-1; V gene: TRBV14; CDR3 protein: CASSTGTGDYNEQFF; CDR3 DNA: TGTGCCAGCAGTACCGGGACAGGGGATTACAATGAGCAGTTCTTC
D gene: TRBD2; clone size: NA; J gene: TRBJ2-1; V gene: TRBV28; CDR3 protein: CASGGGYNEQFF; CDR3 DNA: TGTGCCAGCGGGGGGGGCTACAATGAGCAGTTCTTC
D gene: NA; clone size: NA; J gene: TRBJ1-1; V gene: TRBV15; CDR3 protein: CATQQGMGTEAFF; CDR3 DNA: TGTGCCACCCAACAGGGTATGGGGACTGAAGCTTTCTTT
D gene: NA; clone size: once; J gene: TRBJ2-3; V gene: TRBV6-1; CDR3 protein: CASSESPGVVVTDTQYF; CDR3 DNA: TGTGCCAGCAGTGAAAGTCCGGGGGTAGTTGTCACAGATACGCAGTATTTT
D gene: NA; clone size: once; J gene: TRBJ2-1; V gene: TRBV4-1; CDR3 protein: CASSQMGGGSYNEQFF; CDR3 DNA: TGCGCCAGCAGCCAAATGGGCGGAGGCTCCTACAATGAGCAGTTCTTC
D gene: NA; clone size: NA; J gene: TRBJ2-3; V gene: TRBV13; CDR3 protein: CASSLKARGITDTQYF; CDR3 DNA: TGTGCCAGCAGCTTAAAGGCCAGGGGAATCACAGATACGCAGTATTTT
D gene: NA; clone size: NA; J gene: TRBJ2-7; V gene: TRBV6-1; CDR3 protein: CASSERGGLHQATYEQYF; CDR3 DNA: TGTGCCAGCAGTGAAAGGGGCGGCCTCCACCAGGCTACCTACGAGCAGTACTTC
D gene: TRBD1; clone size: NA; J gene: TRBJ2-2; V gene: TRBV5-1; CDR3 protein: CASSPGDRVNTGELFF; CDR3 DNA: TGCGCCAGCAGCCCCGGGGACAGGGTGAACACCGGGGAGCTGTTTTTT
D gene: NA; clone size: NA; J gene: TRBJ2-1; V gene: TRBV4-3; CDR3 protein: CASSSSAYNEQFF; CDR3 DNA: TGCGCCAGCAGCTCAAGCGCTTACAATGAGCAGTTCTTC
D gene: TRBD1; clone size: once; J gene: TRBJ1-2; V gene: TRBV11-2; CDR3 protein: CASSLDPRGGHGYTF; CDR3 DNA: TGTGCCAGCAGCTTAGATCCCCGAGGGGGCCATGGCTACACCTTC
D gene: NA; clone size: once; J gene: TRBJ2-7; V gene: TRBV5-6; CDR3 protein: CASTRSAYEQYF; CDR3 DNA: TGTGCCAGCACCCGAAGTGCGTACGAGCAGTACTTC
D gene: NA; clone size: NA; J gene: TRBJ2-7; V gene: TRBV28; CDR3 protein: CASSGVGFSTGEQYF; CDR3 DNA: TGTGCCAGCAGTGGGGTGGGGTTTTCCACAGGGGAGCAGTACTTC
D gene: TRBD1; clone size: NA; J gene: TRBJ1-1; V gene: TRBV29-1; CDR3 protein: CSALPGQGVTEAFF; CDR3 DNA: TGCAGCGCTCTGCCGGGACAGGGGGTCACTGAAGCTTTCTTT
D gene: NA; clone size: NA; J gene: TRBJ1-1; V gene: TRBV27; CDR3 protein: CASKEPGGTEAFF; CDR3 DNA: TGTGCCAGCAAGGAGCCGGGGGGGACTGAAGCTTTCTTT
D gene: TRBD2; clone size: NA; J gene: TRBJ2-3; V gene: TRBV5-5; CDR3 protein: CASSTPGRAELDTQYF; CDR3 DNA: TGTGCCAGCAGTACGCCGGGGAGGGCCGAATTAGATACGCAGTATTTT
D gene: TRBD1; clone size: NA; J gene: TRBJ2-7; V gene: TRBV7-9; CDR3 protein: CASSVIAGTGHKKPYEQYF; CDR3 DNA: TGTGCCAGCAGCGTAATAGCCGGGACAGGACATAAAAAACCCTACGAGCAGTACTTC
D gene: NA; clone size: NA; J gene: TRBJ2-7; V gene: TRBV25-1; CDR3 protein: CASIPSGPYNEQYF; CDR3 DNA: TGTGCCAGCATCCCCTCAGGGCCTTACAACGAGCAGTACTTC
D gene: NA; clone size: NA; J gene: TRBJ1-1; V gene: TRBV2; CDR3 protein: CASRGGFGAFF; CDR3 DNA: TGTGCCAGCAGGGGGGGGTTCGGAGCTTTCTTT
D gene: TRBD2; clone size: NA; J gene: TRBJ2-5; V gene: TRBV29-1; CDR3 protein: CSVDWLAGLQETQYF; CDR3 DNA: TGCAGCGTTGATTGGCTAGCGGGCCTCCAAGAGACCCAGTACTTC
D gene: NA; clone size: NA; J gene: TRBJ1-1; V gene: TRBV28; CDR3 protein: CASSGGRATEAFF; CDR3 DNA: TGTGCCAGCAGCGGAGGGCGGGCCACTGAAGCTTTCTTT
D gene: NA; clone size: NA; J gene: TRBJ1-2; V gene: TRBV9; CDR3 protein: CASSVDREVYGYTF; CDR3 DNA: TGTGCCAGCAGCGTAGACAGGGAAGTCTATGGCTACACCTTC
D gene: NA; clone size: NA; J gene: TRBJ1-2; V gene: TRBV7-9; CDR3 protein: CASSLGSTSGYTF; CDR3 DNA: TGTGCCAGCAGCTTAGGATCAACGAGTGGCTACACCTTC
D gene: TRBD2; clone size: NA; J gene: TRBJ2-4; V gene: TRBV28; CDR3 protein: CASSFATGTSENIQYF; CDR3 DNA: TGTGCCAGCAGTTTCGCTACCGGGACTAGTGAAAACATTCAGTACTTC
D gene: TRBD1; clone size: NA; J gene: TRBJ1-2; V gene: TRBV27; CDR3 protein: CASSFQGANGYTF; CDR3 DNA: TGTGCCAGCAGTTTCCAGGGGGCGAATGGCTACACCTTC
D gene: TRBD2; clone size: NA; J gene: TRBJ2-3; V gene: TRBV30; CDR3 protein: CAWSVIKGLADRDTQYF; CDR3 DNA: TGTGCCTGGAGTGTAATAAAAGGACTAGCGGACCGGGATACGCAGTATTTT
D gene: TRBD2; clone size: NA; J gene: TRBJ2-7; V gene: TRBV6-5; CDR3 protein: CASQAGGTYEQYF; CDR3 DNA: TGTGCCAGCCAGGCGGGAGGAACCTACGAGCAGTACTTC
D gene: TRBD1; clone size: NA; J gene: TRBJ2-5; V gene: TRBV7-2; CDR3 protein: CASLPGQGQETQYF; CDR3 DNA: TGTGCCAGCCTTCCGGGACAGGGGCAAGAGACCCAGTACTTC
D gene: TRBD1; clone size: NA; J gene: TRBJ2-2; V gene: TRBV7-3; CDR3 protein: CASSLTIGRGLTLTGELFF; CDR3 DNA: TGTGCCAGCAGCTTAACGATCGGCAGGGGGCTTACGTTGACCGGGGAGCTGTTTTTT
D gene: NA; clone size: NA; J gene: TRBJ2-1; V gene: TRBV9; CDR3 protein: CASSLTPAAFNEQFF; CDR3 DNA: TGTGCCAGCAGCCTAACCCCAGCGGCTTTCAATGAGCAGTTCTTC
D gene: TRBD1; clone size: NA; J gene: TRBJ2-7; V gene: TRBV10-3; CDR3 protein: CATQTGDSYEQYF; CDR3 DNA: TGTGCCACCCAGACAGGGGACTCCTACGAGCAGTACTTC
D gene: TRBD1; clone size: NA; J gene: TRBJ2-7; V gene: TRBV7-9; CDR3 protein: CASGNGQGAYEQYF; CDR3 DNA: TGTGCCAGCGGGAACGGACAGGGGGCCTACGAGCAGTACTTC
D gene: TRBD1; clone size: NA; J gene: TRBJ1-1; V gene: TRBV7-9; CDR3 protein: CASLPGGTEAFF; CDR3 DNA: TGTGCCAGCCTTCCAGGGGGGACTGAAGCTTTCTTT
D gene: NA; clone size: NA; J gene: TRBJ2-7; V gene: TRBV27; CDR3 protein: CASSPGQGIYEQYF; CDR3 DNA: TGTGCCAGCAGCCCTGGGCAGGGAATCTACGAGCAGTACTTC
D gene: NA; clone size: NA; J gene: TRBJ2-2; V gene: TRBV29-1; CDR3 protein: CSVEPLNTGELFF; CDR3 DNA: TGCAGCGTTGAACCATTGAACACCGGGGAGCTGTTTTTT
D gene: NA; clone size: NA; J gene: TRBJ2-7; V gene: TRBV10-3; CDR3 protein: CAIMVASSYEQYF; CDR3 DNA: TGTGCCATCATGGTAGCCAGCTCCTACGAGCAGTACTTC
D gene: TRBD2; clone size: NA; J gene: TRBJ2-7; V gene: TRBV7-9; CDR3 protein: CASSLAIGGSSYEQYF; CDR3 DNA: TGTGCCAGCAGCTTAGCAATCGGGGGGAGCTCCTACGAGCAGTACTTC
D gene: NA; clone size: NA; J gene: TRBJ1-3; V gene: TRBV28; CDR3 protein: CASKTPSAAFSGNTIYF; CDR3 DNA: TGTGCCAGCAAGACACCTTCGGCCGCATTCTCTGGAAACACCATATATTTT
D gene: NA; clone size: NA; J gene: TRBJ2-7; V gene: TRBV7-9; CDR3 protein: CASSYLAYEQYF; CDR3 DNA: TGTGCCAGCAGCTACCTAGCATACGAGCAGTACTTC
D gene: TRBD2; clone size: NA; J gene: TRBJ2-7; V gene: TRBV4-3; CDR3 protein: CASSQGTSGYYEQYF; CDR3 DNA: TGCGCCAGCAGCCAGGGGACTAGTGGGTACTACGAGCAGTACTTC
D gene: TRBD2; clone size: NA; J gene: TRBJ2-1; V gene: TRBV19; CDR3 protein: CASKSFSGRIGEQFF; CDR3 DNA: TGTGCCAGTAAAAGTTTTAGCGGGAGGATCGGAGAGCAGTTCTTC
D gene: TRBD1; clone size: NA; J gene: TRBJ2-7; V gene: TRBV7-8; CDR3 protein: CASSQTGIHEQYF; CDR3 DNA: TGTGCCAGCAGCCAGACAGGGATACACGAGCAGTACTTC
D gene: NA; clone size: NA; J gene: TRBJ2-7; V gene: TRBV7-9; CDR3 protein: CASRGQVSYEQYF; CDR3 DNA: TGTGCCAGCCGTGGGCAGGTCTCCTACGAGCAGTACTTC
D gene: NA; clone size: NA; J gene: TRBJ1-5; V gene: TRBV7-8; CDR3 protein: CASSLDIGGGNQPQHF; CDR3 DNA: TGTGCCAGCAGCTTAGACATAGGGGGAGGCAATCAGCCCCAGCATTTT
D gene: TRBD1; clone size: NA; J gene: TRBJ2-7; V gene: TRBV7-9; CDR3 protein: CASSYTSGTGLYEQYF; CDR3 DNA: TGTGCCAGCAGCTACACATCCGGGACAGGGCTCTACGAGCAGTACTTC
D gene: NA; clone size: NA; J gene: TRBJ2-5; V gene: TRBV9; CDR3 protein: CASSPSGEAQETQYF; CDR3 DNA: TGTGCCAGCAGCCCTTCCGGGGAAGCCCAAGAGACCCAGTACTTC
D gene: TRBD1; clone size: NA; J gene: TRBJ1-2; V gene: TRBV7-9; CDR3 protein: CASSLGGGGYTF; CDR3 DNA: TGTGCCAGCAGCTTAGGAGGGGGCGGCTACACCTTC
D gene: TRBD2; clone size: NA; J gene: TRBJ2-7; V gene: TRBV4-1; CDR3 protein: CASSQETGLAGVEQYF; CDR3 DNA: TGCGCCAGCAGCCAAGAGACGGGACTAGCGGGAGTTGAGCAGTACTTC
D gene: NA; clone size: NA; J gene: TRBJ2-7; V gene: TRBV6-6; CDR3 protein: CASSYSTGEQYF; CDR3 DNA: TGTGCCAGCAGTTACTCTACGGGAGAACAGTACTTC
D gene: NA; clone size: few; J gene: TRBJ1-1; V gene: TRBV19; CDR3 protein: CASREGASEAFF; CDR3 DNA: TGTGCCAGTAGGGAAGGGGCATCCGAAGCTTTCTTT
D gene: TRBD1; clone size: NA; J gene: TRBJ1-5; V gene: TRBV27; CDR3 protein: CASSPDRGDQPQHF; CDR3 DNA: TGTGCCAGCAGCCCGGACAGGGGAGATCAGCCCCAGCATTTT
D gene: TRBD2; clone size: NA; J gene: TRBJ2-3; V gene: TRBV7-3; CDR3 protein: CASSPKDREEGTDTQYF; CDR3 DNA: TGTGCCAGCAGCCCCAAAGACCGGGAGGAGGGCACAGATACGCAGTATTTT